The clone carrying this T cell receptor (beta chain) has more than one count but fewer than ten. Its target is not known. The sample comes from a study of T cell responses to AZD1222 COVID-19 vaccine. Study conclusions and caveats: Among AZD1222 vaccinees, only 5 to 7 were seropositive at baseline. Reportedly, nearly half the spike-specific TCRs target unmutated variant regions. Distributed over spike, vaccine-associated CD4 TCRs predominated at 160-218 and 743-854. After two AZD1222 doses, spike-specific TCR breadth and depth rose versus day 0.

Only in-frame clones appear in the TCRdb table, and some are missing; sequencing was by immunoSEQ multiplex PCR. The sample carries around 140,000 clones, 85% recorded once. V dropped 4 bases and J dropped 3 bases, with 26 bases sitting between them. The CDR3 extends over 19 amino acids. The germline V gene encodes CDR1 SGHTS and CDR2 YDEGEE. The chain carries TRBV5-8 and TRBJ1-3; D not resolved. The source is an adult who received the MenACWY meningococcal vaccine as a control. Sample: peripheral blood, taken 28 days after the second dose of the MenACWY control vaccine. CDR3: CASSPAAIPNLADGNTIYF. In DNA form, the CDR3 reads TGTGCCAGCAGCCCCGCGGCGATCCCAAATCTCGCGGATGGAAACACCATATATTTT.